A selection of T cell receptor beta chains follows, all from one sample in a study of blood T cell repertoires in COVID-19. Repertoires were generated with immunoSEQ multiplex PCR, while TCRdb's copy carries only in-frame clones and drops some. The sample has some 31,000 clones, 60% to 80% seen once; the top ten hold around 7%. Sequencing was performed on peripheral blood. The receptors were sampled from a woman aged 55-69 years with acute or convalescent COVID-19. CDR3s include the opening cysteine and the closing phenylalanine or tryptophan. The order of the fields is J gene, D gene, clone size, V gene, CDR3 protein, CDR3 DNA. D genes are given only for firm matches. Some rows mark clone size as missing; the rest say once, few, many or name a class of expanded clone.

TRBJ1-4,NA,NA,TRBV6-1,CASSEGDEKLFF,TGTGCCAGCAGTGAAGGAGATGAAAAACTGTTTTTT
TRBJ1-5,TRBD1,NA,TRBV9,CASSAGTGHQPQHF,TGTGCCAGCAGCGCCGGGACAGGGCATCAGCCCCAGCATTTT
TRBJ2-1,TRBD1,NA,TRBV18,CASSPWGQDNEQFF,TGTGCCAGCTCACCATGGGGACAGGACAATGAGCAGTTCTTC
TRBJ1-4,NA,NA,TRBV6-5,CATGDEGNFYEKLFF,TGTGCCACTGGGGATGAGGGCAACTTCTATGAAAAACTGTTTTTT
TRBJ1-5,NA,NA,TRBV4-1,CASSPYHPDSSNQPQHF,TGCGCCAGCAGCCCGTACCACCCGGACAGTAGCAATCAGCCCCAGCATTTT
TRBJ2-7,NA,few,TRBV5-1,CASSSGDGGYEQYF,TGCGCCAGCAGTTCGGGAGACGGGGGCTACGAGCAGTACTTC
TRBJ2-3,TRBD2,NA,TRBV5-1,CASSMDLSGGENTDTQYF,TGCGCCAGCAGCATGGATCTTAGCGGGGGGGAGAACACAGATACGCAGTATTTT
TRBJ1-5,NA,NA,TRBV5-5,CASSENRQPQHF,TGTGCCAGCAGCGAGAACCGACAGCCCCAGCATTTT
TRBJ2-3,TRBD1,NA,TRBV12-5,CASGTGTGLGASTDTQYF,TGTGCTAGTGGGACCGGGACAGGCCTGGGGGCTAGCACAGATACGCAGTATTTT
TRBJ1-2,NA,NA,TRBV10-1,CASSQLRNYGYTF,TGCGCCAGCAGCCAACTGAGGAACTATGGCTACACCTTC
TRBJ2-3,NA,NA,TRBV12-3/TRBV12-4,CASSWRPADTQYF,TGTGCCAGCAGTTGGCGGCCGGCTGATACGCAGTATTTT
TRBJ1-5,NA,NA,TRBV7-8,CASSLGGVGAVAEPQHF,TGTGCCAGCAGCTTAGGGGGAGTGGGGGCGGTGGCTGAGCCCCAGCATTTT
TRBJ1-3,NA,NA,TRBV5-1,CASSLFQGNTIYF,TGCGCCAGCAGCTTGTTCCAAGGAAACACCATATATTTT
TRBJ1-5,NA,NA,TRBV6-2/TRBV6-3,CASTPREQGNQPQHF,TGTGCCAGCACCCCGAGGGAGCAGGGCAATCAGCCCCAGCATTTT
TRBJ1-2,TRBD1,once,TRBV2,CASRRRQGEQGYTF,TGTGCCAGCAGAAGGAGGCAGGGGGAACAAGGCTACACCTTC
TRBJ2-3,TRBD1,NA,TRBV6-6,CASSGGQGANTQYF,TGTGCCAGCAGTGGAGGACAGGGGGCGAATACGCAGTATTTT
TRBJ2-3,NA,NA,TRBV5-1,CASSLASGPDTQYF,TGCGCCAGCAGCTTGGCCAGCGGCCCAGATACGCAGTATTTT
TRBJ1-2,NA,NA,TRBV20-1,CSARDPPGATF,TGCAGTGCTAGAGATCCACCAGGGGCCACCTTC
TRBJ2-5,NA,NA,TRBV7-9,CASSLGYDRETQYF,TGTGCCAGCAGCTTGGGCTACGACAGGGAGACCCAGTACTTC
TRBJ1-1,TRBD1,NA,TRBV14,CASSPGTGLVGAFF,TGTGCCAGCAGCCCCGGGACAGGGTTGGTTGGGGCTTTCTTT
TRBJ2-5,TRBD2,NA,TRBV28,CASSGLAGGGETQYF,TGTGCCAGCAGCGGACTAGCGGGGGGAGGGGAGACCCAGTACTTC
TRBJ2-3,NA,NA,TRBV7-3,CASSLTGDSSTDTQYF,TGTGCCAGCAGCTTAACCGGCGACTCTAGCACAGATACGCAGTATTTT
TRBJ2-7,NA,NA,TRBV14,CASSPQTVSYEQYF,TGTGCCAGCAGCCCCCAGACTGTTAGCTACGAGCAGTACTTC
TRBJ2-3,NA,NA,TRBV29-1,CSAEPAGTDTQYF,TGCAGCGCCGAGCCAGCGGGCACAGATACGCAGTATTTT
TRBJ1-1,NA,NA,TRBV14,CASSPKRNTEAFF,TGTGCCAGCAGCCCCAAGCGGAACACTGAAGCTTTCTTT
TRBJ2-7,NA,NA,TRBV18,CASSPRERVSHEQYF,TGTGCCAGCTCACCACGCGAGCGAGTGTCTCACGAGCAGTACTTC
TRBJ2-7,TRBD1,NA,TRBV28,CASSFSGTDNYEQYF,TGTGCCAGCAGTTTCTCCGGGACAGATAACTACGAGCAGTACTTC
TRBJ2-2,TRBD1,NA,TRBV30,CAWKRDSTNTGELFF,TGTGCCTGGAAGAGGGACAGTACAAACACCGGGGAGCTGTTTTTT
TRBJ2-1,TRBD1,NA,TRBV11-2,CASSAPGQGENEQFF,TGTGCCAGCAGCGCACCGGGACAGGGGGAGAATGAGCAGTTCTTC
TRBJ2-7,NA,NA,TRBV19,CASSKARGSDEQYF,TGTGCCAGTAGTAAAGCACGGGGGTCCGACGAGCAGTACTTC
TRBJ1-4,NA,once,TRBV6-2/TRBV6-3,CASSYGRASEKLFF,TGTGCCAGCAGTTACGGCAGGGCCAGTGAAAAACTGTTTTTT
TRBJ2-1,NA,NA,TRBV30,CAWSIGVDEQFF,TGTGCCTGGAGTATCGGGGTCGATGAGCAGTTCTTC
TRBJ2-7,TRBD1,NA,TRBV6-1,CASSEVLTGNYEQYF,TGTGCCAGCAGTGAAGTCCTGACAGGGAATTACGAGCAGTACTTC
TRBJ1-5,NA,NA,TRBV6-2/TRBV6-3,CASGPRGPQHF,TGTGCCAGCGGCCCGCGGGGTCCCCAGCATTTT
TRBJ2-3,TRBD2,NA,TRBV2,CASKWTSGEDTQYF,TGTGCCAGCAAGTGGACTAGCGGGGAAGATACGCAGTATTTT
TRBJ1-6,NA,NA,TRBV10-3,CAIRGLLNSPLHF,TGTGCCATCAGGGGACTGCTTAATTCACCCCTCCACTTT
TRBJ1-2,NA,NA,TRBV6-5,CASSYGSPFYGYTF,TGTGCCAGCAGTTACGGGAGCCCCTTCTATGGCTACACCTTC